This is a list of T cell receptor beta chains from one sample in a study of T cell responses to AZD1222 COVID-19 vaccine. Some clones are missing from TCRdb's copy, which holds only in-frame ones; the method was immunoSEQ multiplex PCR. The table lists about 47,000 clones, roughly 84% of them singletons. The starting material was peripheral blood, obtained on day 0 of MenACWY control vaccination. The receptors shown here come from an adult in good health. CDR3s include the opening cysteine and the closing phenylalanine or tryptophan. The D gene is left open where the match is weak. Not all rows give a size; the values are once, few, many and, for expanded clones, a class.

d_gene | j_gene | abundance | v_gene | CDR3aa | CDR3nt
- | TRBJ2-1 | - | TRBV5-1 | CASSLGPRDNEQFF | TGCGCCAGCAGCTTGGGTCCTAGGGACAATGAGCAGTTCTTC
- | TRBJ1-5 | - | TRBV28 | CASSPLDNQPQHF | TGTGCCAGCAGTCCCTTGGACAATCAGCCCCAGCATTTT
- | TRBJ2-5 | - | TRBV10-1 | CASSPQAQTIQTQYF | TGCGCCAGCAGCCCCCAGGCCCAAACGATCCAGACCCAGTACTTC
- | TRBJ1-2 | - | TRBV7-9 | CASSLGFYGYTF | TGTGCCAGCAGCTTAGGGTTTTATGGCTACACCTTC
- | TRBJ1-2 | - | TRBV6-5 | CASSLDGLNGYTF | TGTGCCAGCAGTCTGGACGGGCTTAATGGCTACACCTTC
- | TRBJ1-2 | - | TRBV9 | CASSQGGDGYTF | TGTGCCAGCAGCCAAGGGGGGGATGGCTACACCTTC
TRBD1 | TRBJ1-1 | - | TRBV24-1 | CATSEWPGGGTEAFF | TGTGCCACCAGTGAATGGCCAGGGGGCGGCACTGAAGCTTTCTTT
- | TRBJ1-5 | few | TRBV30 | CAWSPGTYSDQPQHF | TGTGCCTGGAGTCCCGGGACCTATAGTGATCAGCCCCAGCATTTT
- | TRBJ1-2 | few | TRBV5-1 | CASSLQEGYGYTF | TGCGCCAGCAGCTTGCAGGAGGGCTATGGCTACACCTTC
- | TRBJ1-1 | - | TRBV28 | CASSPSDRENTEAFF | TGTGCCAGCAGTCCATCGGACCGAGAGAACACTGAAGCTTTCTTT
TRBD1 | TRBJ1-6 | once | TRBV5-1 | CASSRGQANSPLHF | TGCGCCAGCAGCCGAGGACAGGCTAATTCACCCCTCCACTTT
- | TRBJ1-2 | - | TRBV11-2 | CASRTISNYGYTF | TGTGCCAGCCGGACCATTTCTAACTATGGCTACACCTTC
- | TRBJ2-3 | - | TRBV15 | CATSRDLARDTQYF | TGTGCCACCAGCAGAGATCTGGCGAGGGATACGCAGTATTTT
- | TRBJ2-5 | - | TRBV15 | CATSRGSETQYF | TGTGCCACCAGCAGAGGTTCGGAGACCCAGTACTTC
TRBD2 | TRBJ2-1 | - | TRBV9 | CASSLMGLAVNEQFF | TGTGCCAGCAGCCTGATGGGACTAGCGGTAAATGAGCAGTTCTTC
TRBD1 | TRBJ1-1 | - | TRBV5-4 | CASSFPDREAFF | TGTGCCAGCAGCTTCCCGGACAGGGAAGCTTTCTTT
TRBD1 | TRBJ2-7 | few | TRBV7-9 | CASSNGQDYEQYF | TGTGCCAGCAGCAACGGACAGGACTACGAGCAGTACTTC
- | TRBJ2-1 | once | TRBV18 | CASSPPRPQNEQFF | TGTGCCAGCTCACCACCCCGACCCCAGAATGAGCAGTTCTTC
TRBD1 | TRBJ1-1 | once | TRBV29-1 | CSAPSFYRGTEAFF | TGCAGCGCGCCATCCTTTTACAGGGGAACTGAAGCTTTCTTT
- | TRBJ1-1 | few | TRBV3-1/TRBV3-2 | CASRRSENTEAFF | TGTGCCAGCCGCCGGTCAGAGAACACTGAAGCTTTCTTT
- | TRBJ2-5 | - | TRBV5-1 | CASSLQEERTQYF | TGCGCCAGCAGCTTACAGGAGGAACGGACCCAGTACTTC
TRBD2 | TRBJ2-3 | - | TRBV5-4 | CASSLGALRDYSGTQYF | TGTGCCAGCAGCTTGGGGGCTCTCCGGGACTATTCTGGTACGCAGTATTTT
TRBD1 | TRBJ1-2 | - | TRBV28 | CASSSRQGTRLLGYGYTF | TGTGCCAGCAGTTCTCGACAGGGGACCAGGCTTTTGGGCTATGGCTACACCTTC
- | TRBJ2-3 | - | TRBV4-1 | CASSQRLGADTQYF | TGCGCCAGCAGCCAGAGACTAGGTGCGGATACGCAGTATTTT
- | TRBJ1-1 | once | TRBV19 | CASSVPFGTEAFF | TGTGCCAGTAGTGTTCCTTTCGGGACTGAAGCTTTCTTT
TRBD1 | TRBJ1-1 | - | TRBV19 | CASSILRGTEAFF | TGTGCCAGTAGTATTCTCAGGGGGACTGAAGCTTTCTTT